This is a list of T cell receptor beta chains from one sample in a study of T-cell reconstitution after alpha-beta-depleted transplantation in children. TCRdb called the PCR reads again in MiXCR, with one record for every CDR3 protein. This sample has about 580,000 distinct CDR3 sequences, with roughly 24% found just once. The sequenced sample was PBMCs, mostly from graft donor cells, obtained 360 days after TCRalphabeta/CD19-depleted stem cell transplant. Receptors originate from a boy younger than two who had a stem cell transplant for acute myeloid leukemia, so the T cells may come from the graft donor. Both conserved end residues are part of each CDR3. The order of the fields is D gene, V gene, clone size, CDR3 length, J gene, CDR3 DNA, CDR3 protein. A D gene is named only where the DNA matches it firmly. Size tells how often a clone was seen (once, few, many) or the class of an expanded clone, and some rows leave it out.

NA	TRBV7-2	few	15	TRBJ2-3	TGTGCCAGCAGCTTAGTAACAGGGTCCACAGATACGCAGTATTTT	CASSLVTGSTDTQYF
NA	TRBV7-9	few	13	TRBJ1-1	TGTGCCAGCAGCTTACCCCAGGGAACTGAAGCTTTCTTT	CASSLPQGTEAFF
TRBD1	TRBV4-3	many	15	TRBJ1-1	TGCGCCAGCAGCGCGGACAGGGTTGGGAGCACTGAAGCTTTCTTT	CASSADRVGSTEAFF
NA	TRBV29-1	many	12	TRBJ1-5	TGCAGCGTTCGTTGGGGCAATCAGCCCCAGCATTTT	CSVRWGNQPQHF
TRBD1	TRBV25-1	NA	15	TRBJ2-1	TGTGCCAGCAGTGAATATAGGCCAGGGGGCATTGAGCAGTTCTTC	CASSEYRPGGIEQFF
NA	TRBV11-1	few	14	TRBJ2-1	TGTGCCAGCAGCCCTAGGTCAGAACGGTATGAGCAGTTCTTC	CASSPRSERYEQFF
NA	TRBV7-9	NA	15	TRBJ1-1	TGTGCCAGCAGCACACCAAGGCGGGCCAACACTGAAGCTTTCTTT	CASSTPRRANTEAFF
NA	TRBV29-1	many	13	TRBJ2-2	TGCAGCGTAAAGAATAGGATGGCCGGGGAGCTGTTTTTT	CSVKNRMAGELFF
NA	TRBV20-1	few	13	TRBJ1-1	TGCAGTGCCAGACCCCCAAAGAACACTGAAGCTTTCTTT	CSARPPKNTEAFF
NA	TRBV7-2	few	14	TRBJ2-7	TGTGCCAGCAGCCCCCCTGCCTACTCCTACGAGCAGTACTTC	CASSPPAYSYEQYF
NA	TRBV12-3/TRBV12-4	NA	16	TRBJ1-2	TGTGCCAGCAGTTCCCTCCCTAGTCTGTCGGATTATGGCTACACCTTC	CASSSLPSLSDYGYTF
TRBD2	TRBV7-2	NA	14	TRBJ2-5	TGTGCCAGCAGCACTTCTAGCGGGAGGGAGACCCAGTACTTC	CASSTSSGRETQYF
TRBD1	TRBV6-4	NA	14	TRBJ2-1	TGTGCCAGCAGTGACGGGACAGAGCCCAATGAGCAGTTCTTC	CASSDGTEPNEQFF
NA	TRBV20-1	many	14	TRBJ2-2	TGCAGTGCTAGAGTGGGCAGGAACACCGGGGAGCTGTTTTTT	CSARVGRNTGELFF
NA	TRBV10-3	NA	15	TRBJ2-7	TGTGCCATCAGTGAGTCACAGGGAGGCCCCTACGAGCAGTACTTC	CAISESQGGPYEQYF
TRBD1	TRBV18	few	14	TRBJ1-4	TGTGCCAGCTCCCACAGGGGTCCGAATGAAAAACTGTTTTTT	CASSHRGPNEKLFF
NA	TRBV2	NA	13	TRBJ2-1	TGTGCCAGCAGTGGCCCGGTGAGCGGTGAGCAGTTCTTC	CASSGPVSGEQFF
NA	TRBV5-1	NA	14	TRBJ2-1	TGCGCCAGCAGCCCCGGACAGTACTACAATGAGCAGTTCTTC	CASSPGQYYNEQFF
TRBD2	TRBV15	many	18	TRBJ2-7	TGTGCCACCAGCAGAGGGGGACTAGCGGGGGCCCGCTCCTACGAGCAGTACTTC	CATSRGGLAGARSYEQYF
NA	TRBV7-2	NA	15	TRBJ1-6	TGTGCCAGCAGTCCGGAGGGCGCCTATAATTCACCCCTCCACTTT	CASSPEGAYNSPLHF
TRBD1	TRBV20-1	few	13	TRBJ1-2	TGCAGTGTCCCACAGGGGGGAAACTATGGCTACACCTTC	CSVPQGGNYGYTF
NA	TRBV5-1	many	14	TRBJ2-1	TGCGCCAGCAGCGCCCGGGGCAGGGCCAATGAGCAGTTCTTC	CASSARGRANEQFF
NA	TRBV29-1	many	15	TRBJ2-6	TGCAGCGTTGCGCCAGGGGCTGGAGGGGCCAACGTCCTGACTTTC	CSVAPGAGGANVLTF
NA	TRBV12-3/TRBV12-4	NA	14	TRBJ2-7	TGTGCCAGCAGTTCCATTAGAAGATCCTACGAGCAGTACTTC	CASSSIRRSYEQYF
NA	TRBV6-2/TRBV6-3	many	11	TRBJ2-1	TGTGCCAGCAGCGACGACTACCGCCAGTTCTTC	CASSDDYRQFF
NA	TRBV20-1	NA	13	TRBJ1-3	TGCAGTGCACATGGACAGCGTCAAAACACCATATATTTT	CSAHGQRQNTIYF
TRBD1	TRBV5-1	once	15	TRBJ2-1	TGCGCCAGCAGCGCCGGGACAGGGATATACAATGAGCAGTTCTTC	CASSAGTGIYNEQFF
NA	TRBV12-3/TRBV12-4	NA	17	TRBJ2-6	TGTGCCAGCAGTTTAAGTGACCACCTCTCTGGGGCCAACGTCCTGACTTTC	CASSLSDHLSGANVLTF
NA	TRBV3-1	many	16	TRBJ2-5	TGTGCCAGCAGCCAAGATCAAGGCGGGGGCAGAGAGACCCAGTACTTC	CASSQDQGGGRETQYF
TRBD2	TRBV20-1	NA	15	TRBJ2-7	TGCAGTGCTAGACGGGGGGGGACAAACTCCTACGAGCAGTACTTC	CSARRGGTNSYEQYF
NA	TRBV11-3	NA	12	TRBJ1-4	TGTGCCAGCAGCTCACCGAATGGAAAACTGTTTTTT	CASSSPNGKLFF
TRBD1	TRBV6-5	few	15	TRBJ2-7	TGTGCCAGCAGTTACTCCTCCGGGACAGGCTACGAGCAGTACTTC	CASSYSSGTGYEQYF
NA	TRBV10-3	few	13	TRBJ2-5	TGTGCCATCTCTCCGGGGGCGGGAGAGACCCAGTACTTC	CAISPGAGETQYF
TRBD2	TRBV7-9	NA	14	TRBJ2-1	TGTGCCAGCAGCCAAGGACTAGCAGGCAATGAGCAGTTCTTC	CASSQGLAGNEQFF
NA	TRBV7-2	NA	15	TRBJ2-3	TGTGCCAGCAGCTTCGCAGACTCGGTCGGAGATACGCAGTATTTT	CASSFADSVGDTQYF
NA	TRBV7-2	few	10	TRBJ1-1	TGTGCCAGCAGCCCCCGGGAAGCTTTCTTT	CASSPREAFF
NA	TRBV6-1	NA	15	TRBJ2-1	TGTGCCAGCAGTGAAACTAGCTCCGGAGGAAGTGAGCAGTTCTTC	CASSETSSGGSEQFF
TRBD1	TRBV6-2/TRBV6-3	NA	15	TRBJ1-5	TGTGCCAGCAGCCGACAGGGATTGAGCAATCAGCCCCAGCATTTT	CASSRQGLSNQPQHF
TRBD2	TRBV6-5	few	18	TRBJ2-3	TGTGCCAGCAGTTACATCGGGGGGGCTTCCCCTAGCACAGATACGCAGTATTTT	CASSYIGGASPSTDTQYF
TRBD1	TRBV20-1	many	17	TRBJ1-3	TGCAGTGCCAGTCGTTGGTCGAACAGGGGCACTGGAAACACCATATATTTT	CSASRWSNRGTGNTIYF
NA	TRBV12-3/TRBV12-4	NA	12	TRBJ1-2	TGTGCCAGCAGTTTGGGAGTATCTGGCTACACCTTC	CASSLGVSGYTF
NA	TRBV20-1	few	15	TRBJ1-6	TGCAGTGCCAGAGCGACGCAGTCCTATAATTCACCCCTCCACTTT	CSARATQSYNSPLHF
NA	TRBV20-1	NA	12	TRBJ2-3	TGCAGTGCTAGTTGGGGTGGAGATACGCAGTATTTT	CSASWGGDTQYF
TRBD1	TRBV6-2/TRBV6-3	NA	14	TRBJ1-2	TGTGCCAGCTCCATAGTGGACAGGGGTCCTGGCTACACCTTC	CASSIVDRGPGYTF
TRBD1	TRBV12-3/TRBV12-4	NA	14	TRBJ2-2	TGTGCCAGCACTAAGGGACAGGGGGCCGGGGAGCTGTTTTTT	CASTKGQGAGELFF
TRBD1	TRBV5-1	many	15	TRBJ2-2	TGCGCCAGCAGCTGGGGGACAGCGAACACCGGGGAGCTGTTTTTT	CASSWGTANTGELFF
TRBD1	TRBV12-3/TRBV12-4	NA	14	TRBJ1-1	TGTGCCAGCAGTTGGACAGGCTCTAACACTGAAGCTTTCTTT	CASSWTGSNTEAFF
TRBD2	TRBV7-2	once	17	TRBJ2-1	TGTGCCAGCAGCTCCCGACCGACTAGCGGGGGTTACAATGAGCAGTTCTTC	CASSSRPTSGGYNEQFF
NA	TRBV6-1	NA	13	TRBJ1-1	TGTGCCAGCAGAGACCAGGCGAACACTGAAGCTTTCTTT	CASRDQANTEAFF
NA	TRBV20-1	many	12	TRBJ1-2	TGCAGTGCTAGAAGGGGGAGTGGTGGCTACACCTTC	CSARRGSGGYTF
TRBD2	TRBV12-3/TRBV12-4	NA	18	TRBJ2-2	TGTGCCAGCAGTTCCCCGGGACTAGCGGGGCTGAACACCGGGGAGCTGTTTTTT	CASSSPGLAGLNTGELFF
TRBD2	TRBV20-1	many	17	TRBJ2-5	TGCAGTGCTAGAGAATACAGGACTAGCGGGGGTCAAGAGACCCAGTACTTC	CSAREYRTSGGQETQYF
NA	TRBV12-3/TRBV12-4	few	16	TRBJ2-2	TGTGCCAGCAGTTTAGATCGCCGAACAAACACCGGGGAGCTGTTTTTT	CASSLDRRTNTGELFF
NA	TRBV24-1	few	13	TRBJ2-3	TGTGCCACCGGAGGGGAGAACACAGATACGCAGTATTTT	CATGGENTDTQYF
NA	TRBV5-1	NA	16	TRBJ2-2	TGCGCCAGCAGCTTGGGACACAGTACGAACACCGGGGAGCTGTTTTTT	CASSLGHSTNTGELFF
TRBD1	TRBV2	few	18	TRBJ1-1	TGTGCCAGCAGTAGGGACAGTGGGAGTCACAAAATGAACACTGAAGCTTTCTTT	CASSRDSGSHKMNTEAFF
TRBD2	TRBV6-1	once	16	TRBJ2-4	TGTGCCAGCAGGGGCGGGGGGGCTCGTGCCAAAAACATTCAGTACTTC	CASRGGGARAKNIQYF
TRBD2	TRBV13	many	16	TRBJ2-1	TGTGCCAGCAGCTCTACCAAACTAGCGGGGGTCTATGAGCAGTTCTTC	CASSSTKLAGVYEQFF
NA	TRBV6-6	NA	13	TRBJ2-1	TGTGCCAGCATGCGGCCCTCCTACAATGAGCAGTTCTTC	CASMRPSYNEQFF
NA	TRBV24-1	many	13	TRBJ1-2	TGTGCCACCAGTAAGGGACTAACGTATGGCTACACCTTC	CATSKGLTYGYTF